In its sample, the clone carrying this T cell receptor (beta chain) was seen a few times. Pre-surgery treatment included at least one anti-epileptic drug. The germline V and J ends were trimmed by 2 bases and 8 bases, with 9 bases remaining between them. The CDR3 has 13 amino acids. The germline V gene has CDR1 KGHDR and CDR2 SFDVKD. Generated by immunoSEQ multiplex PCR, the TCRdb table keeps only in-frame clones and is missing some. The table records around 41,000 clones, roughly 90% of them present only once. This sample was taken from a study of brain T cells in children with intractable seizures. Here the sequenced sample was peripheral blood, taken at surgery. This sequence was found in a girl aged 2 to 9 with tuberous sclerosis and intractable seizures. The V and J genes are TRBV24-1 and TRBJ2-1; unclear D gene. The CDR3 loop reads CATSDWGVDEQFF. The CDR3 nucleotides are TGTGCCACCAGTGATTGGGGTGTTGATGAGCAGTTCTTC.